Presented here are 5 T cell receptor beta chains from one specimen sequenced in a study of blood T cell repertoires in COVID-19. Some clones are missing from TCRdb's copy, which holds only in-frame ones; the method was immunoSEQ multiplex PCR. Among roughly 88,000 clones listed, 80% were seen once. The material sequenced was peripheral blood. The receptors were sampled from a woman older than 75 with active or convalescent COVID-19.

This sequence joins TRBV6-5 and TRBJ1-6, with D possibly TRBD1 on 5 matching bases. The ends were cut back, 5 bases at V and 10 bases at J, with 18 bases in the middle. Germline loops: CDR1 MNHEY, CDR2 SVGAGI. This CDR3 has 15 amino acids. CDR3 amino acids: CASSLTHLRGSPLHF. For the CDR3, the DNA is TGTGCCAGCAGTCTGACACATCTCCGGGGGTCACCCCTCCACTTT.

The rearrangement joins TRBV7-9 to TRBJ2-3; 8 bases map to TRBD2. Germline assignment: CDR1 SEHNR and CDR2 FQNEAQ (reference sequence). With V trimmed by 2 bases and J by 2 bases, 6 bases remained unmatched. The CDR3 runs 16 residues. The chain's CDR3 is CASSLRGSGDTDTQYF. The CDR3 DNA is TGTGCCAGCAGCTTACGTGGTAGCGGGGACACAGATACGCAGTATTTT.

The chain carries TRBV19 and TRBJ1-5; tentative D call: TRBD1 (5 bases). The germline CDR1 and CDR2 sequences are LNHDA and SQIVND (reference sequence). The CDR3 spans 17 residues. Deletions cut 4 bases from V and 0 bases from J, with 16 bases between. CDR3 nucleotide sequence: TGTGCCAGTAGTAAGGCGGGGGTCGGACATAGCAATCAGCCCCAGCATTTT. This codes for CASSKAGVGHSNQPQHF.

The rearrangement joins TRBV7-2 to TRBJ1-2; 7 bases are shared with TRBD1. This CDR3 is built from 16 residues. Germline assignment: CDR1 SGHTA and CDR2 FQGNSA. The V segment lost 1 base and the J segment 2 bases; nucleotides outside the gene matches: 7. The CDR3 protein is CASSLGPGGMNYGYTF. The CDR3 DNA reads as TGTGCCAGCAGCTTAGGGCCAGGGGGAATGAACTATGGCTACACCTTC.

V and J are TRBV30 and TRBJ1-6; D ambiguous. V lost 2 bases, J lost 0 bases, and 20 bases lay in between. Germline V gives CDR1 GTSNPN, CDR2 SVGIG (reference sequence). The CDR3 runs to 19 residues. The CDR3 nucleotides read TGTGCCTGGAGTCCGGGGTGGCCTTCTAGGAGCTCCTATAATTCACCCCTCCACTTT. This encodes CAWSPGWPSRSSYNSPLHF.